This TCR beta chain was recorded in a study of T-cell memory formation after mild COVID-19. Study-level findings and limits: Still unconfirmed is whether the second-wave clones peaking on day 37 recognized SARS-CoV-2. Researchers found some responding clones in pre-infection memory, a sign that cross-reactive memory joined.

Concerning this clonotype itself: The antigen is not known.

TCRdb ran MiXCR on the 5' RACE reads and lists one entry per CDR3 protein. The profile shows about 270,000 distinct CDR3 sequences, 16% of them singletons. The CDR3 is 12 amino acids. Germline assignment: CDR1 SGDLS and CDR2 YYNGEE. V lost 3 bases and J lost 5, with 8 bases in between. The TCR was taken from a man younger than 30 who had mild COVID-19 (a few samples of this study predate the infection). Cell type and time point are not known. The chain carries TRBV9 and TRBJ2-5; no reliable D call. The material sequenced was PBMCs or a T cell subset sorted from them (not recorded which). CDR3 sequence reads: CASSGQSETQYF. In DNA form, the CDR3 reads TGTGCCAGCAGCGGACAATCGGAGACCCAGTACTTC.